The clone carrying this TCR beta chain was observed at least ten times. The antigen remains unidentified. This entry belongs to a study of CD8+CD57+ T cells in acquired aplastic anemia. On the study more broadly: Sorted CD4+ and CD8+ cells yielded DNA averaging around 3.2 ug.

TCR beta VDJ and CDR3 were profiled, and genomic DNA was the template. TCRdb recomputed calls from the reads with MiXCR, one row per CDR3 protein. The table lists approximately 220,000 distinct CDR3 sequences, approximately 51% of them singletons. All patients picked for sequencing had shown, by flow cytometry, an expansion of CD8+CD57+ cells. Every patient presented with severe acquired aplastic anemia. This CDR3 comprises 14 residues. CDR1 and CDR2 from the germline V gene are MNHNS and SASEGT. Trimming cost V 5 bases and J 7 bases, with 17 bases left between them. Study-wide results and caveats: The study found no significant CD8+ Simpson's diversity difference between patients and controls.

This clonotype was sampled from a human donor with aplastic anemia. Sequencing was carried out using sorted CD4+, CD8+, or CD8+CD57+ T cells (not recorded which) from PBMCs. The V call is TRBV6-1, the J call TRBJ1-2, with D maybe TRBD1 (6 bases). The CDR3 is CASSSHTGLSGYTF. In DNA, the CDR3 is TGTGCCAGCAGTAGCCACACAGGGTTGAGTGGCTACACCTTC.